This T cell receptor (beta chain) was captured in a study of blood T cell repertoires in COVID-19. Turning to the study itself: Both acute and convalescent COVID-19 samples were obtained from the United States, Italy and Spain.

Authors' methods: Estimates of nucleated cell counts were drawn from the amplification of reference gene primers. Sequencing used immunoSEQ multiplex PCR; TCRdb keeps in-frame clones, though not all of them. Clonal size and the V and J genes are those of that table, whereas D and trimming came from the DNA. The sample lists tens of thousands of clones, 60% to 85% occurring once. The V gene end was trimmed by 0 bases and the J gene end by 10 bases; junction bases not matched to a gene: 7. The CDR3 loop spans 15 amino acids. Germline CDR1 is SGHRS and CDR2 is YFSETQ. Sequencing input: peripheral blood. The source of this sequence is a human donor in a cohort sampled during active COVID-19. The rearrangement uses TRBV5-1 and TRBJ2-1, with TRBD1 matching over 10 bases. The CDR3 sequence: CASSLGGTGVGEQFF. The CDR3 nucleotides are TGCGCCAGCAGCTTGGGAGGGACAGGGGTCGGGGAGCAGTTCTTC.